This is a list of T cell receptor beta chains from one sample in a study of blood T cell repertoires in COVID-19. Some clones are missing from TCRdb's copy, which holds only in-frame ones; the method was immunoSEQ multiplex PCR. The sample shows a few hundred thousand clones, around 87% of them seen only once. The source material was peripheral blood. The receptors originated from a woman in her forties or fifties with acute or convalescent COVID-19. CDR3s include the opening cysteine and the closing phenylalanine or tryptophan. Each record gives: J gene, D gene, V gene, CDR3 length, CDR3 DNA, CDR3 protein. A D gene is named only where the DNA matches it firmly.

J: TRBJ1-2
D: TRBD1
V: TRBV2
length: 14
DNA: TGTGCCAGCAGTGGCGACAGGGGGGCCGGTGGCTACACCTTC
CDR3: CASSGDRGAGGYTF

J: TRBJ1-2
D: NA
V: TRBV24-1
length: 12
DNA: TGTGCCACCAGTGATACGCGTTATGGCTACACCTTC
CDR3: CATSDTRYGYTF

J: TRBJ2-3
D: TRBD2
V: TRBV6-5
length: 14
DNA: TGTGCCAGCAGTCCGAGCGGGGGCACAGATACGCAGTATTTT
CDR3: CASSPSGGTDTQYF

J: TRBJ2-2
D: NA
V: TRBV15
length: 17
DNA: TGTGCCACCAGCTTAGGGGCGAGACAGGCGAACACCGGGGAGCTGTTTTTT
CDR3: CATSLGARQANTGELFF

J: TRBJ2-7
D: TRBD1
V: TRBV27
length: 15
DNA: TGTGCCAGCAGTTCCCGGACAGGGGGCCGATACGAGCAGTACTTC
CDR3: CASSSRTGGRYEQYF

J: TRBJ1-1
D: NA
V: TRBV7-2
length: 13
DNA: TGTGCCAGCAGCTTAAACAGGATCACTGAAGCTTTCTTT
CDR3: CASSLNRITEAFF

J: TRBJ2-5
D: NA
V: TRBV28
length: 13
DNA: TGTGCCAGCAGTCCAGGATCCTCGGAGACCCAGTACTTC
CDR3: CASSPGSSETQYF

J: TRBJ2-1
D: NA
V: TRBV10-2
length: 11
DNA: TGCGCCAGCTCCGACTTGTATGAGCAGTTCTTC
CDR3: CASSDLYEQFF

J: TRBJ1-4
D: NA
V: TRBV11-2
length: 15
DNA: TGTGCCAGCAGCTCTCGGGCGGGAACTAATGAAAAACTGTTTTTT
CDR3: CASSSRAGTNEKLFF

J: TRBJ2-5
D: TRBD2
V: TRBV5-1
length: 16
DNA: TGCGCCAGCAGCGTCCGACTAGCGGGAGTACGTGAGACCCAGTACTTC
CDR3: CASSVRLAGVRETQYF

J: TRBJ2-5
D: TRBD2
V: TRBV5-4
length: 15
DNA: TGTGCCAGCAGCCCTACTAGCGGGAGGGAAGAGACCCAGTACTTC
CDR3: CASSPTSGREETQYF